This TCR beta chain derives from a study of CD8 T cells in Susac syndrome. Sequencing of TCR beta was carried out in blood CD8+ and CD4+ T cells. It was healthy donors who served as the controls, matched for age and sex. The authors negatively isolated CD8+ and CD4+ T cells and FACS-enriched TEMRA cells. Looked up from germline, CDR1 is DFQATT and CDR2 is SNEGSKA (reference sequence). Trimming took 4 bases from V and 4 from J, leaving 13 bases between them. The CDR3 runs 13 residues. RNA, at roughly 0.45 to 1 ug, was reverse transcribed with random hexamers. An immunoSEQ multiplex PCR generated amplified TCR beta CDR3 products spanning 54 Vbeta and 13 Jbeta. MiXCR was run by TCRdb on the immunoSEQ multiplex PCR reads, yielding one entry per CDR3 protein. The data contain approximately 150,000 distinct CDR3 sequences, approximately 94% of them singletons.

This rearrangement joins TRBV20-1 to TRBJ1-2, with D hard to call. This TCR derives from a human donor in good health. The specimen was CD4+ T cells from PBMCs. This chain's CDR3 is CSATQSRGYGYTF. CDR3 nucleotide sequence: TGCAGTGCTACACAGAGCCGGGGCTATGGCTACACCTTC.